This T cell receptor (beta chain) is from a study of CD8+ T cells in alopecia areata. Study details: Each day, treated patients took oral tofacitinib twice, at 5 to 10 mg per dose. Tofacitinib ran 6 to 18 months, followed by 6 months off drug.

The sequencing template was cDNA reverse transcribed from extracted RNA. TCRdb's copy holds only in-frame clones and misses some; the assay was immunoSEQ multiplex PCR. This sample carries about 69,000 clones, approximately 60% of them seen once, and the ten largest clones take around a sixth. The starting material was CD8+ T cells sorted from blood, obtained at week 0. This sequence originates from a human donor with alopecia areata.

The CDR3, as DNA: TGCGCCAGCAGCCAAGATCTTCAGGGGATAAGGTACGAGCAGTACTTC. This sequence encodes CASSQDLQGIRYEQYF. This chain uses TRBV4-3 with TRBJ2-7; weak D call: TRBD1 (6 bases). V lost 0 bases to trimming and J lost 4 bases, with 16 bases between them. The CDR3 runs to 16 residues. Germline CDR1 and CDR2: LGHNA and YSLEER.